This TCR beta chain was documented in a study of cytotoxic CD8 clonotypes in ibrutinib-treated CLL. This clone appeared a few times. Some clones are missing from TCRdb's copy, which holds only in-frame ones; the method was immunoSEQ multiplex PCR. The repertoire holds a few hundred thousand clones, under 75% seen once, with 15% to 17% in the top ten. Looked up from germline, CDR1 is MGHRA and CDR2 is YSYEKL. The CDR3 consists of 15 residues. Deletions cut 0 bases from V and 1 base from J, with 10 bases between. The rearrangement uses TRBV4-1 and TRBJ2-7, with D unresolved. The receptor was derived from a human donor with chronic lymphocytic leukemia. The sample was PBMCs, taken after 24 months of ibrutinib treatment. The CDR3 sequence: CASSQESRLSYEQYF. As DNA, the CDR3 is TGCGCCAGCAGCCAAGAAAGTAGGCTATCCTACGAGCAGTACTTC.